The clone carrying this TCR beta chain was seen a single time. The CDR3 has 15 amino acids. This entry is derived from a study of control samples from healthy donors and cancer patients. Here immunoSEQ multiplex PCR was the method, and the copy in TCRdb shows in-frame clones only, minus some. The repertoire holds 150,000 to 200,000 clones, with 90% to 95% as singletons. Sequencing used blood. The rearrangement uses TRBV21-1 and TRBJ2-4; TRBD1, the table's D call, lacks a check against the DNA. TRBV21-1 is an annotated pseudogene. The TCR was taken from a young man in good health. CDR3 sequence: CASSKRTDFKNIQYF. CDR3 nucleotides: TGTGCCAGCAGCAAAAGGACAGATTTCAAAAACATTCAGTACTTC.